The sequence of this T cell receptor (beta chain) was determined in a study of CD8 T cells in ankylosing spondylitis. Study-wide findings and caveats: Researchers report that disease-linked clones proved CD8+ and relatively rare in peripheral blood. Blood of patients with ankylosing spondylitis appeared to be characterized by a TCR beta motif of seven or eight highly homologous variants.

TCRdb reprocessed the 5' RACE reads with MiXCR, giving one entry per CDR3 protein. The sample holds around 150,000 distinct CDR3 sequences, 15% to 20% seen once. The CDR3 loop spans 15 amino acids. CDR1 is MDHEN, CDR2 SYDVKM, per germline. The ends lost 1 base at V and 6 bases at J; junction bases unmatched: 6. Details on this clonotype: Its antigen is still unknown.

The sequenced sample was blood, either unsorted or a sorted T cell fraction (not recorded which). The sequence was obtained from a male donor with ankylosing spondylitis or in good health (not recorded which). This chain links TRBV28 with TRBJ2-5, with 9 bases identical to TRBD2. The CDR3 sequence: CASSLSAGGGKTQYF. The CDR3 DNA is TGTGCCAGCAGTTTATCAGCGGGAGGAGGAAAGACCCAGTACTTC.